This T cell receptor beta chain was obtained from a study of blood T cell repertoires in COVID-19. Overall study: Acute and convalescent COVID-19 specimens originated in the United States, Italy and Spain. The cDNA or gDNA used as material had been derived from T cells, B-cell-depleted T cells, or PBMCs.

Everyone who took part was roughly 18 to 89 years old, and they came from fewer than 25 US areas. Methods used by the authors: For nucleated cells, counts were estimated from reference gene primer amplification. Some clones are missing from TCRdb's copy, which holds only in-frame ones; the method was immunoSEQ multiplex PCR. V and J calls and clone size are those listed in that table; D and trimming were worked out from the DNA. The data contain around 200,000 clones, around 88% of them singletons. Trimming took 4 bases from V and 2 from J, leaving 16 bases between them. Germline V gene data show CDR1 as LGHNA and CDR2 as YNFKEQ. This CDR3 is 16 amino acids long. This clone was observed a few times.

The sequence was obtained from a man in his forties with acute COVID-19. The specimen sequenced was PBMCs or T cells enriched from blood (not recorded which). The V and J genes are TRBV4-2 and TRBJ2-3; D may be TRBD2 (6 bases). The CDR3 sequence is CASSLGERAFTDTQYF. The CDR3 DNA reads TGTGCCAGCAGCCTTGGGGAGCGGGCCTTCACAGATACGCAGTATTTT.